This T cell receptor beta chain was profiled in a study of blood T cells in healthy people across ages. General study findings and limits: Observed TCR beta diversity per million T cells went down as age went up. This fall followed a roughly linear course with age.

The length of the CDR3 is 12 residues. The germline gives CDR1 DFQATT, CDR2 SNEGSKA (reference sequence). The V segment lost 6 bases and the J segment 5 bases; nucleotides outside the gene matches: 6. A sample-barcoded 5' primer and a J-beta primer mix were used in a second PCR of roughly 7 to 11 cycles. MiXCR was run by TCRdb on the 5' RACE reads, yielding one entry per CDR3 protein. The sample yields 450,000 to 600,000 distinct CDR3 sequences, over 25% seen once. About this clonotype: Its antigen remains unidentified.

The sample also formed part of further work on T cells of mothers and their children.

V gene TRBV20-1 combines with J gene TRBJ1-1; 7 positions agree with TRBD1. This TCR came from a boy aged 2 to 9 in good health. The source material was blood. CDR3 amino acids: CSADKGATEAFF. CDR3 in DNA: TGCAGTGCAGATAAGGGGGCAACTGAAGCTTTCTTT.